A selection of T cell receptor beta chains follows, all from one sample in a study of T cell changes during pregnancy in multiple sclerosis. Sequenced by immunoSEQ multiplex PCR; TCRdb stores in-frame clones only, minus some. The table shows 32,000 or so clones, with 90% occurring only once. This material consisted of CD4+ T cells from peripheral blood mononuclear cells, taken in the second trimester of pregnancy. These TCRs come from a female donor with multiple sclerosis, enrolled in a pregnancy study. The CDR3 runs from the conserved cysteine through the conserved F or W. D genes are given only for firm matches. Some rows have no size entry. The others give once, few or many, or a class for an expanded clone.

DNA: TGTGCCAGCAGCTCAGGGGCAGGCTCTGGAAACACCATATATTTT; CDR3: CASSSGAGSGNTIYF; size: -; V: TRBV5-6; J: TRBJ1-3; D: -
DNA: TGTGCCAGTGGGAGGGACAGGAGAAATCAGCCCCAGCATTTT; CDR3: CASGRDRRNQPQHF; size: -; V: TRBV19; J: TRBJ1-5; D: TRBD1
DNA: TGTGCCAGCAGCCAATTCCTCGGTCTAGCGGGACTACAGCTGGGGGAGCAGTACTTC; CDR3: CASSQFLGLAGLQLGEQYF; size: -; V: TRBV4-2; J: TRBJ2-7; D: TRBD2
DNA: TGTGCCTGGAGTGTACAACCAGGCAATCAGCCCCAGCATTTT; CDR3: CAWSVQPGNQPQHF; size: -; V: TRBV30; J: TRBJ1-5; D: -
DNA: TGCGCCAGCAACTCTGGACAGGGGGCCGGGGAGCTGTTTTTT; CDR3: CASNSGQGAGELFF; size: -; V: TRBV5-1; J: TRBJ2-2; D: TRBD1
DNA: TGTGCCAGCAGCAACCAGGGATGGCTTAAAGAAGCTTTCTTT; CDR3: CASSNQGWLKEAFF; size: -; V: TRBV7-2; J: TRBJ1-1; D: -
DNA: TGTGCCAGCAGATTAACAGGGAACACTGAAGCTTTCTTT; CDR3: CASRLTGNTEAFF; size: -; V: TRBV27; J: TRBJ1-1; D: -
DNA: TGTGCAAGTCGCCACGAGGGACTAGAAAAAAACATTCAGTACTTC; CDR3: CASRHEGLEKNIQYF; size: -; V: TRBV12-2; J: TRBJ2-4; D: -
DNA: TGCGCCAGCAGCCCGAGGACAGATGGGACCCAGTACTTC; CDR3: CASSPRTDGTQYF; size: -; V: TRBV5-1; J: TRBJ2-5; D: -
DNA: TGTGCCAGCTCACCAAGGACAGGTTCCTTCTACGAGCAGTACTTC; CDR3: CASSPRTGSFYEQYF; size: -; V: TRBV18; J: TRBJ2-7; D: TRBD1
DNA: TGTGCCAGCAGTTACTGGGCAGGGGCGAACACCGGGGAGCTGTTTTTT; CDR3: CASSYWAGANTGELFF; size: -; V: TRBV6-5; J: TRBJ2-2; D: -
DNA: TGTGCCAGCAGCCCTGGTCCAGGGAGGCGGGAAAAACTGTTTTTT; CDR3: CASSPGPGRREKLFF; size: -; V: TRBV27; J: TRBJ1-4; D: -
DNA: TGTGCCAGCAGAAAGGACAGGGACTTTTTGGATACGCAGTATTTT; CDR3: CASRKDRDFLDTQYF; size: -; V: TRBV6-5; J: TRBJ2-3; D: TRBD1
DNA: TGCGCCAGCAGCACAACGGCCGGGGGGATCTACGGCTACACCTTC; CDR3: CASSTTAGGIYGYTF; size: -; V: TRBV4-3; J: TRBJ1-2; D: -
DNA: TGTGCTAGTGGTTGGCTCCCCAAACAGGGGACCCTCTCCTACGAGCAGTACTTC; CDR3: CASGWLPKQGTLSYEQYF; size: -; V: TRBV12-5; J: TRBJ2-7; D: TRBD1
DNA: TGTGCCAGCAGTTGGGACAGGGACCAGCCCCAGCATTTT; CDR3: CASSWDRDQPQHF; size: -; V: TRBV6-6; J: TRBJ1-5; D: TRBD1
DNA: TGTGCCAGCAGCTTGGGAGTAGGGACAGGGGCCGATGGCTACACCTTC; CDR3: CASSLGVGTGADGYTF; size: once; V: TRBV5-6; J: TRBJ1-2; D: TRBD1
DNA: TGCAGCGTCCCGGGACTGCGGAACACTGAAGCTTTCTTT; CDR3: CSVPGLRNTEAFF; size: -; V: TRBV29-1; J: TRBJ1-1; D: -
DNA: TGCAGCGCCGAGGGGCAGGGGGGAGGCTACACCTTC; CDR3: CSAEGQGGGYTF; size: -; V: TRBV29-1; J: TRBJ1-2; D: TRBD1
DNA: TGTGCCAGCAGCTCCGGGACAGGGGGCGCCTACGAGCAGTACTTC; CDR3: CASSSGTGGAYEQYF; size: -; V: TRBV5-6; J: TRBJ2-7; D: TRBD1
DNA: TGTGCCAGCAGTTTGCTGAGGAACTATGGCTACACCTTC; CDR3: CASSLLRNYGYTF; size: -; V: TRBV28; J: TRBJ1-2; D: -
DNA: TGCGCCAGCAGTGAGTACTCCGGGACTAGCGACCCCTACGAGCAGTACTTC; CDR3: CASSEYSGTSDPYEQYF; size: -; V: TRBV10-2; J: TRBJ2-7; D: TRBD2
DNA: TGTGCCAGTAGTATAGGAAGGACTAGGAACACCGGGGAGCTGTTTTTT; CDR3: CASSIGRTRNTGELFF; size: -; V: TRBV19; J: TRBJ2-2; D: TRBD2
DNA: TGTGCCAGCAGCCTCGATTTTAGGAGTGAGCAGTTCTTC; CDR3: CASSLDFRSEQFF; size: -; V: TRBV11-3; J: TRBJ2-1; D: -
DNA: TGTGCCAGCAGTGAAGCGCTAGGGACTGGCTACAATGAGCAGTTCTTC; CDR3: CASSEALGTGYNEQFF; size: -; V: TRBV6-1; J: TRBJ2-1; D: -
DNA: TGTGCCAGCGGTAGCAACTATGGCTACACCTTC; CDR3: CASGSNYGYTF; size: -; V: TRBV7-2; J: TRBJ1-2; D: -
DNA: TGTGCCAGCAGTGGATCCCGGGGGGGAGATTCGCCCCTCCACTTT; CDR3: CASSGSRGGDSPLHF; size: -; V: TRBV25-1; J: TRBJ1-6; D: -
DNA: TGTGCCAGCAGCTTAGTAGGTTTAATTCAGGGACCTCCGGGGGGGGAGCAGTACTTC; CDR3: CASSLVGLIQGPPGGEQYF; size: -; V: TRBV13; J: TRBJ2-7; D: TRBD2
DNA: TGTGCCAGCAGCCCAGAATCTGTCTTC; CDR3: CASSPESVF; size: once; V: TRBV7-7; J: TRBJ2-7; D: -
DNA: TGTGCCAGCAGCGTCAGGGAATCTGGGGCCAACGTCCTGACTTTC; CDR3: CASSVRESGANVLTF; size: -; V: TRBV7-6; J: TRBJ2-6; D: -
DNA: TGCGCCAGCAGCTCCCTATTAGGGCTAGCGGGGGTCTCGAGGAGCTCCTACGAGCAGTACTTC; CDR3: CASSSLLGLAGVSRSSYEQYF; size: -; V: TRBV5-1; J: TRBJ2-7; D: TRBD2
DNA: TGTGCCAGCAGTTACGAGCTTGCGAACACTGAAGCTTTCTTT; CDR3: CASSYELANTEAFF; size: -; V: TRBV6-5; J: TRBJ1-1; D: -
DNA: TGCAGCGTTAAGCGGGGGGCCGGGGACATTCAGTACTTC; CDR3: CSVKRGAGDIQYF; size: -; V: TRBV29-1; J: TRBJ2-4; D: TRBD2
DNA: TGTGCCAGTAGTCCCTCCGGGGGGAGAGACACCTTC; CDR3: CASSPSGGRDTF; size: -; V: TRBV19; J: TRBJ1-2; D: -
DNA: TGTGCCAGCAGCTCCCAGACTAGTAGTTCCTACGAGCAGTACTTC; CDR3: CASSSQTSSSYEQYF; size: -; V: TRBV7-9; J: TRBJ2-7; D: -
DNA: TGTGCCAGCAGCTTTGGTGCACAGGGCGGCAATCAGCCCCAGCATTTT; CDR3: CASSFGAQGGNQPQHF; size: -; V: TRBV5-6; J: TRBJ1-5; D: -
DNA: TGTGCCAGCAGTAGTCCGGGACAGAGTTCCGTAGATACGCAGTATTTT; CDR3: CASSSPGQSSVDTQYF; size: -; V: TRBV27; J: TRBJ2-3; D: TRBD1
DNA: TGTGCCTGGAGACCGTCGAGCCGGAACACTGAAGCTTTCTTT; CDR3: CAWRPSSRNTEAFF; size: few; V: TRBV30; J: TRBJ1-1; D: -
DNA: TGCGCCAGCAGCTTGGGGGGACTAGCGGATCAAGAGACCCAGTACTTC; CDR3: CASSLGGLADQETQYF; size: -; V: TRBV5-1; J: TRBJ2-5; D: TRBD2
DNA: TGTGCCAGCAGTGATGGGCCCTTCTATGGCTACACCTTC; CDR3: CASSDGPFYGYTF; size: -; V: TRBV2; J: TRBJ1-2; D: -